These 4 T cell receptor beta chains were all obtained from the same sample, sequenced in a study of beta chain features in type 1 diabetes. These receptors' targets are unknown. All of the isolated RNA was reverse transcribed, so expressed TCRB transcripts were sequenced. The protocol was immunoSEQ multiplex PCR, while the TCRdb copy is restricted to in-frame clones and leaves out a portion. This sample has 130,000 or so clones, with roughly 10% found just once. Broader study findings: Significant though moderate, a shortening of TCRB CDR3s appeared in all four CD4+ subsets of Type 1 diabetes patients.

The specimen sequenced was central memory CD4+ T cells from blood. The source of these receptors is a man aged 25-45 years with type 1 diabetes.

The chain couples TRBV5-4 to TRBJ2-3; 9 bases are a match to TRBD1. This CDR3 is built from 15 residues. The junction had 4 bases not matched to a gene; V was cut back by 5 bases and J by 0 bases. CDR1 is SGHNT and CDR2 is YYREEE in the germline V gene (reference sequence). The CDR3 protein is CASRPGTGSTDTQYF. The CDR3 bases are TGTGCCAGCAGACCGGGGACAGGGAGCACAGATACGCAGTATTTT.

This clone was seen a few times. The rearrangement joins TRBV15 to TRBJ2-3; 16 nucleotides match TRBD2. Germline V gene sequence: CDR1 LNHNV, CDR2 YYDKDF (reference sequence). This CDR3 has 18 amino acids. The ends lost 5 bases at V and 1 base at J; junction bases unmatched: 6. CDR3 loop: CATSLPGTSGGGTDTQYF. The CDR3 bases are TGTGCCACCAGCCTTCCCGGGACTAGCGGGGGGGGCACAGATACGCAGTATTTT. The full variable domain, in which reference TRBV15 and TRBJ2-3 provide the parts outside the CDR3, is DAMVIQNPRYQVTQFGKPVTLSCSQTLNHNVMYWYQQKSSQAPKLLFHYYDKDFNNEADTPDNFQSRRPNTSFCFLDIRSPGLGDTAMYLCATSLPGTSGGGTDTQYFGPGTRLTVL.

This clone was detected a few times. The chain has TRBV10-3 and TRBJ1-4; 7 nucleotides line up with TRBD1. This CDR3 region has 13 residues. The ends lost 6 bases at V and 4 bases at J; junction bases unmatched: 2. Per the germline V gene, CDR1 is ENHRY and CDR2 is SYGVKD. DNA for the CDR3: TGTGCCATCAGGGGGACAGATAATGAAAAACTGTTTTTT. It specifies CAIRGTDNEKLFF.

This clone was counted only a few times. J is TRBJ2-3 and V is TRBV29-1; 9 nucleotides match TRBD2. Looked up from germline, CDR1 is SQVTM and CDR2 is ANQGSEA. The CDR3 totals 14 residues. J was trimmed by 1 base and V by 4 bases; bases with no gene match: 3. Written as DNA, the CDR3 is TGCAGCGTTGGGGCTAGCGGGGGCACAGATACGCAGTATTTT. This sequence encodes CSVGASGGTDTQYF.